This T cell receptor (beta chain) stems from a study of technical replicates of blood from a few donors. This CDR3 is built from 13 residues. Germline CDR1 is SQVTM and CDR2 is ANQGSEA. V lost 4 bases, J lost 1 base, and 9 bases lay in between. Sequencing was performed with immunoSEQ multiplex PCR; in TCRdb, only in-frame clones are kept and a portion is missing. The sample lists over 50,000 clones, around 94% seen once, with roughly 0.22% in the top ten. Sequencing was done on a sample of T cells isolated from PBMCs. The TCR comes from a human donor in good health. The chain joins TRBV29-1 to TRBJ2-3, with a possible D match to TRBD2 (6 bases). For the CDR3, the DNA is TGCAGCGTTGTTTCGGGGGGCACAGATACGCAGTATTTT. Encoded protein: CSVVSGGTDTQYF.